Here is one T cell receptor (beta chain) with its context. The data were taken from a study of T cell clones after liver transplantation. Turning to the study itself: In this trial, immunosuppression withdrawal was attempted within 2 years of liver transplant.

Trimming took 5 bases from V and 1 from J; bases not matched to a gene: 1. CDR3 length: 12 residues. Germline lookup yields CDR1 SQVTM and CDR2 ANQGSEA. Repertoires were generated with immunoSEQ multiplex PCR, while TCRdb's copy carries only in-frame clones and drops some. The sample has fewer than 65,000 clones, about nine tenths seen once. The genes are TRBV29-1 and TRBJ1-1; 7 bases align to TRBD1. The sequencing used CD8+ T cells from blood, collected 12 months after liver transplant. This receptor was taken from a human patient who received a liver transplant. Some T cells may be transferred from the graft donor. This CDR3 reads CSVWTGNTEAFF. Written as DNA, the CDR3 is TGCAGCGTTTGGACAGGGAACACTGAAGCTTTCTTT.